The present T cell receptor (beta chain) was sequenced within a study of cytomegalovirus exposure and HLA in healthy donors. V lost 4 bases and J lost 0; bases outside the gene matches: 11. CDR3 size: 17 residues. Per germline, CDR1 SQVTM and CDR2 ANQGSEA. Regarding the study as a whole: A missense variant in DCLRE1C was later tied to TCR beta V- and J-gene trimming.

This clone appeared a few times. Its specificity is not known. The PCR used 60 Vbeta and 13 Jbeta primers. Clones were sequenced by immunoSEQ multiplex PCR, and TCRdb holds only the in-frame ones, with some missing. The repertoire includes tens of thousands of clones, roughly 70% of them detected once, and roughly 4.5% sits in the top ten. Sample: PBMCs. The sequence derives from a man in his sixties in good health and CMV-seropositive. V gene TRBV29-1 combines with J gene TRBJ2-7, with 11 bases fitting TRBD2. The CDR3 DNA reads TGCAGCGTTGGCCCCGGACTAGCGGGCTCCTACTCCTACGAGCAGTACTTC. This encodes CSVGPGLAGSYSYEQYF.